This TCR beta chain originates from a study of PD-L1 blockade in urothelial cancer. Time point meaning: pretreatment peripheral blood. Clones were read by immunoSEQ multiplex PCR, and TCRdb kept only the in-frame ones, dropping some. The data hold about 95,000 clones, with roughly 84% observed a single time. V shed 2 bases, J shed 5 bases, and the junction held 2 bases outside the gene matches. The CDR3 runs to 13 residues. Germline CDR1 LNHNV, CDR2 YYDKDF (reference sequence). The sample was PBMCs, taken around atezolizumab (anti-PD-L1) treatment. The chain combines TRBV15 with TRBJ2-5; 7 bases fit TRBD2. This receptor was taken from a man aged 60 to 75 with urothelial cancer. The CDR3 nucleotides read TGTGCCACCAGCAGAATTAGCGGGGAGACCCAGTACTTC. It codes for CATSRISGETQYF.